The present entry profiles one TCR beta chain with its context. Antigen unknown. Deletions cut 5 bases from V and 7 bases from J, with 11 bases between. The CDR3 contains 12 residues. Germline values: CDR1 SGHTA, CDR2 FQGNSA. The record originates from a study of cytomegalovirus exposure and HLA in healthy donors. At sampling all donors were nominally healthy, likely with unrecorded immune exposures. The study's findings and limits: TCR beta chains numbering about 160 were designated cytomegalovirus-associated.

Vbeta (60) and Jbeta (13) primers were used in the PCR. Under the authors' procedure: There were about 86 million unique TCR beta chains by a later count, and some 11 million of them were shared. Some clones are missing from TCRdb's copy, which holds only in-frame ones; the method was immunoSEQ multiplex PCR. D and trimming were read from the DNA, whereas the V and J calls and clone size are those reported in that table. The table has roughly 240,000 clones, more than 70% seen once. The sequence derives from a boy aged 10-17 years in good health and CMV-seronegative. The sequencing input was PBMCs. The V call is TRBV7-2, the J call TRBJ1-2; no clear D gene. As DNA, the CDR3 is TGTGCCAGCAGCCCCCAATTCAGTGGCTACACCTTC. Its translation is CASSPQFSGYTF.